One sample yielded the 15 T cell receptor beta chains listed below, sequenced in a study of monozygotic twins with cystic fibrosis. Generated by immunoSEQ multiplex PCR, the TCRdb table keeps only in-frame clones and is missing some. The repertoire holds around 21,000 clones, with approximately 87% as singletons. Input material: blood. These receptors were collected from a woman aged 30 to 39 with cystic fibrosis.

This clone was recorded once. The chain employs TRBV2 and TRBJ1-1; 7 bases agree with TRBD1. This CDR3 comprises 13 residues. Germline loops: CDR1 SNHLY, CDR2 FYNNEI. V shed 9 bases, J shed 0 bases, and the junction held 4 bases outside the gene matches. This CDR3 reads CARATGMNTEAFF. The CDR3, as DNA: TGTGCCAGGGCGACAGGGATGAACACTGAAGCTTTCTTT. The full variable domain, in which reference TRBV2 and TRBJ1-1 provide the parts outside the CDR3, is EPEVTQTPSHQVTQMGQEVILRCVPISNHLYFYWYRQILGQKVEFLVSFYNNEISEKSEIFDDQFSVERPDGSNFTLKIRSTKLEDSAMYFCARATGMNTEAFFGQGTRLTVV.

V usage is TRBV11-2 and J usage is TRBJ1-2; D gene uncertain. The CDR3 is 13 residues long. The ends were cut back, 1 base at V and 4 bases at J, with 7 bases in the middle. Germline values: CDR1 SGHAT, CDR2 FQNNGV. In nucleotides, the CDR3 is TGTGCCAGCAGCTTAGGGGCAGGCTATGGCTACACCTTC. Protein sequence: CASSLGAGYGYTF.

The gene calls are TRBV6-5 and TRBJ2-1; 7 positions match TRBD2. V lost 0 bases to trimming and J lost 10 bases; unmatched junction nucleotides: 6. The CDR3 extends over 14 amino acids. Germline CDR1 and CDR2: MNHEY and SVGAGI. The CDR3 sequence is CASSYSAGLNEQFF. Here the CDR3 DNA reads TGTGCCAGCAGTTACTCAGCGGGGCTGAACGAGCAGTTCTTC.

The chain recombines TRBV6-5 with TRBJ1-2; D is ambiguous. The germline V gene has CDR1 MNHEY and CDR2 SVGAGI. CDR3 length equals 15 residues. Deletions cut 8 bases from V and 4 bases from J, with 20 bases between. CDR3 nucleotides: TGTGCCAGCCTTGGCGGATCGAGACGCGCCTATGGCTACACCTTC. Translated: CASLGGSRRAYGYTF.

The chain is built from TRBV4-1 and TRBJ1-1; D might be TRBD1 (5 bases). CDR1 is MGHRA and CDR2 is YSYEKL in the germline V gene. The CDR3 runs 13 residues. Deletions cut 3 bases from V and 1 base from J, with 6 bases between. This CDR3 is CASSHGGNTEAFF. CDR3 DNA sequence: TGCGCCAGCAGCCACGGGGGGAACACTGAAGCTTTCTTT.

The chain has TRBV7-2 and TRBJ1-2, with D hard to call. Trimming left V 1 base short and J 4 bases short, with 13 bases between. This CDR3 contains 15 residues. The V gene's germline CDR1 is SGHTA and CDR2 FQGNSA. The CDR3: CASSLVMGDSYGYTF. In DNA, the CDR3 is TGTGCCAGCAGCTTAGTCATGGGAGATTCCTATGGCTACACCTTC.

The table lists this clone with a few counts. The gene calls are TRBV7-9 and TRBJ1-2, with 8 nucleotides matching TRBD1. The CDR3 loop spans 13 amino acids. J was trimmed by 7 bases and V by 5 bases; bases with no gene match: 6. Per germline, CDR1 SEHNR and CDR2 FQNEAQ (reference sequence). In DNA, the CDR3 is TGTGCCAGCAGCCCCGCAGGGGGCAGTGGCTACACCTTC. Encoded protein: CASSPAGGSGYTF.

The chain joins TRBV10-3 to TRBJ2-3; TRBD1 or TRBD2 may be the D gene (6 bases each). This CDR3 spans 15 amino acids. Trimming cost V 3 bases and J 6 bases, with 16 bases left between them. CDR1 and CDR2 (germline): ENHRY, SYGVKD. The CDR3 DNA reads TGTGCCATCAGTGAATTTTTGGGGGGCGAGGATACGCAGTATTTT. Translated: CAISEFLGGEDTQYF.

The CDR3 bases are TGTGCCAGCAGTGACAGAGGGACAGGGGAGCTGTTTTTT. Encoded protein: CASSDRGTGELFF. V gene TRBV25-1 combines with J gene TRBJ2-2; possible D gene TRBD1, 6 bases. The V end lost 3 bases, the J end lost 8 bases, and 10 bases lay between the germline ends. Germline V gene data show CDR1 as MGHDK and CDR2 as SYGVNS. This CDR3 region has 13 residues.

The V call is TRBV11-2, the J call TRBJ1-1; 9 positions match TRBD1. V lost 1 base and J lost 6; bases outside the gene matches: 9. This CDR3 spans 16 amino acids. Germline V gene lookup returns CDR1 SGHAT and CDR2 FQNNGV. CDR3 amino acids: CASSLVGGQGRSEAFF. CDR3 DNA: TGTGCCAGCAGCTTAGTAGGGGGACAGGGAAGATCTGAAGCTTTCTTT.

The chain carries TRBV10-3 and TRBJ2-7, with unresolved D. The CDR3 consists of 12 residues. V gave up 0 bases and J gave up 4 bases, with 4 bases separating them. Germline lookup yields CDR1 ENHRY and CDR2 SYGVKD. CDR3 in amino acids: CAISESMYEQYF. The CDR3 nucleotides are TGTGCCATCAGTGAGTCTATGTACGAGCAGTACTTC.

This chain links TRBV29-1 with TRBJ1-2; D is uncertain. Trimming shortened V by 4 bases and J by 0 bases, and 9 bases separated the two germline ends. Germline CDR1 is SQVTM and CDR2 is ANQGSEA. The CDR3 covers 13 residues. The CDR3 spells CSVVDPPNYGYTF. DNA of the CDR3: TGCAGCGTTGTCGACCCACCTAACTATGGCTACACCTTC. Full variable domain (rest looked up from reference TRBV29-1 and TRBJ1-2): SAVISQKPSRDICQRGTSLTIQCQVDSQVTMMFWYRQQPGQSLTLIATANQGSEATYESGFVIDKFPISRPNLTFSTLTVSNMSPEDSSIYLCSVVDPPNYGYTFGSGTRLTVV.

This chain uses TRBV6-6 with TRBJ2-2; D unresolved. Germline values: CDR1 MNHNY, CDR2 SVGAGI (reference sequence). V lost 9 bases and J lost 7, with 6 bases in between. The CDR3 consists of 10 residues. The CDR3 sequence is CASRNGELFF. In DNA, the CDR3 is TGTGCCAGTAGAAACGGGGAGCTGTTTTTT.

V usage is TRBV7-2 and J usage is TRBJ1-1, with D hard to call. Deletions cut 2 bases from V and 4 bases from J, with 11 bases between. The CDR3 sequence is 14 residues long. The germline V gene encodes CDR1 SGHTA and CDR2 FQGNSA. The CDR3 coding sequence is TGTGCCAGCAGCTTAAATTGGGGTCCCACTGAAGCTTTCTTT. This codes for CASSLNWGPTEAFF.

J is TRBJ2-1 and V is TRBV2; D perhaps matches TRBD2 (6 bases). Germline loops: CDR1 SNHLY, CDR2 FYNNEI. Trimming stripped 8 bases from V and 7 bases from J, with 18 bases between. This CDR3 has 14 residues. As DNA, the CDR3 is TGTGCCAGCGCTCTTGGGGCGGGGACGAATGAGCAGTTCTTC. Residues: CASALGAGTNEQFF.